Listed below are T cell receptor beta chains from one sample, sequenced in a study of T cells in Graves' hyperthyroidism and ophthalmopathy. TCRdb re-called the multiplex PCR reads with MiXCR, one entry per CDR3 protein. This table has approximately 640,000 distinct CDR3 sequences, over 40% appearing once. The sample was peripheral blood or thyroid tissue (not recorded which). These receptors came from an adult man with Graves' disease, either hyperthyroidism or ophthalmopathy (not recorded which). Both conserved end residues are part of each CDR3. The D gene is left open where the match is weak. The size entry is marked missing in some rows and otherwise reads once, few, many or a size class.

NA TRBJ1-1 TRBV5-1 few TGCGCCAGCAGCTTGGCCTTTGGTTTTAACACTGAAGCTTTCTTT CASSLAFGFNTEAFF
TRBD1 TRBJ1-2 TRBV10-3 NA TGTGCCATCAGTGGCCGGGACAGTGGCTACACCTTC CAISGRDSGYTF
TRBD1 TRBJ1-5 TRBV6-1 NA TGTGCCAGCAGCGATACAGGGGGCGTCGGCAATCAGCCCCAGCATTTT CASSDTGGVGNQPQHF
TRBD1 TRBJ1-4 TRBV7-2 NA TGTGCCAGCAGCTACGGACAGGGGCGTGCAACTAATGAAAAACTGTTTTTT CASSYGQGRATNEKLFF
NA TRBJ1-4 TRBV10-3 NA TGTGCCATCTCTTCGGGGGGAAATGAAAAACTGTTTTTT CAISSGGNEKLFF
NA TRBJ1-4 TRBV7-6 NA TGTGCCAGCAGCTTAGCAGAGAGGAAGGTTGAAAAACTGTTTTTT CASSLAERKVEKLFF
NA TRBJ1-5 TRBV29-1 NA TGCAGCTTGGCCGGGCAGCCCCAGCATTTT CSLAGQPQHF
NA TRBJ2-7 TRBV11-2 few TGTGCCAGCAGCCAACGGTCCAAGAACGAGCAGTACTTC CASSQRSKNEQYF
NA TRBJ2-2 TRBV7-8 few TGTGCCAGCAGCTTAACTCGGGTCACCGGGGAGCTGTTTTTT CASSLTRVTGELFF
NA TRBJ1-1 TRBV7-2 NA TGTGCCAGCAGCCCGGGACGGACGGCCAACACTGAAGCTTTCTTT CASSPGRTANTEAFF